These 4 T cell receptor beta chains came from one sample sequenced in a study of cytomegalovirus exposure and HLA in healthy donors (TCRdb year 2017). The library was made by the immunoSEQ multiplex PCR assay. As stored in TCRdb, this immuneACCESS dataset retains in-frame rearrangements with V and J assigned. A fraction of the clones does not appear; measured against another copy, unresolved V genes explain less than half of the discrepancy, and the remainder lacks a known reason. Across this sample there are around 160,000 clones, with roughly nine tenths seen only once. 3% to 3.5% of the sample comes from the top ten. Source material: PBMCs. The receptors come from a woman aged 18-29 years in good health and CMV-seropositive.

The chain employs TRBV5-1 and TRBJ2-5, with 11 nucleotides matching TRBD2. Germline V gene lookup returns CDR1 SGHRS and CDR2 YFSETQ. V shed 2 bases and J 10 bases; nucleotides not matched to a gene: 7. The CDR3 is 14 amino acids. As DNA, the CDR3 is TGCGCCAGCAGCTTACTAGCGGGGGCAGGGGTCCAGTACTTC. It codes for CASSLLAGAGVQYF.

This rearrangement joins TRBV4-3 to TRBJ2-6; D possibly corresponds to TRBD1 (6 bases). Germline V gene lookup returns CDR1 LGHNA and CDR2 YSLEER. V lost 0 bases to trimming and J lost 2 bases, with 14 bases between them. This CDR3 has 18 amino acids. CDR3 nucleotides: TGCGCCAGCAGCCAAGAGGCCAGGGGAGCGGCTGGGGCCAACGTCCTGACTTTC. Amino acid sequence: CASSQEARGAAGANVLTF.

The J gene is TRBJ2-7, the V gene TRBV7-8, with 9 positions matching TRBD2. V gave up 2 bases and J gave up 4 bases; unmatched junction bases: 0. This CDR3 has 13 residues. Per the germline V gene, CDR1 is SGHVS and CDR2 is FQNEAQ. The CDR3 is CASSLLAGYEQYF. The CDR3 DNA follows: TGTGCCAGCAGCTTACTAGCGGGGTACGAGCAGTACTTC.

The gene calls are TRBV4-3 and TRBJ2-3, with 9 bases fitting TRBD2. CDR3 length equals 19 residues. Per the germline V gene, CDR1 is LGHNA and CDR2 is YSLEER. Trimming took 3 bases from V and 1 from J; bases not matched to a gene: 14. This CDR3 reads CASSHRWVSSGTGTDTQYF. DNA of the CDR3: TGCGCCAGCAGCCACCGATGGGTGTCTAGCGGGACAGGCACAGATACGCAGTATTTT.